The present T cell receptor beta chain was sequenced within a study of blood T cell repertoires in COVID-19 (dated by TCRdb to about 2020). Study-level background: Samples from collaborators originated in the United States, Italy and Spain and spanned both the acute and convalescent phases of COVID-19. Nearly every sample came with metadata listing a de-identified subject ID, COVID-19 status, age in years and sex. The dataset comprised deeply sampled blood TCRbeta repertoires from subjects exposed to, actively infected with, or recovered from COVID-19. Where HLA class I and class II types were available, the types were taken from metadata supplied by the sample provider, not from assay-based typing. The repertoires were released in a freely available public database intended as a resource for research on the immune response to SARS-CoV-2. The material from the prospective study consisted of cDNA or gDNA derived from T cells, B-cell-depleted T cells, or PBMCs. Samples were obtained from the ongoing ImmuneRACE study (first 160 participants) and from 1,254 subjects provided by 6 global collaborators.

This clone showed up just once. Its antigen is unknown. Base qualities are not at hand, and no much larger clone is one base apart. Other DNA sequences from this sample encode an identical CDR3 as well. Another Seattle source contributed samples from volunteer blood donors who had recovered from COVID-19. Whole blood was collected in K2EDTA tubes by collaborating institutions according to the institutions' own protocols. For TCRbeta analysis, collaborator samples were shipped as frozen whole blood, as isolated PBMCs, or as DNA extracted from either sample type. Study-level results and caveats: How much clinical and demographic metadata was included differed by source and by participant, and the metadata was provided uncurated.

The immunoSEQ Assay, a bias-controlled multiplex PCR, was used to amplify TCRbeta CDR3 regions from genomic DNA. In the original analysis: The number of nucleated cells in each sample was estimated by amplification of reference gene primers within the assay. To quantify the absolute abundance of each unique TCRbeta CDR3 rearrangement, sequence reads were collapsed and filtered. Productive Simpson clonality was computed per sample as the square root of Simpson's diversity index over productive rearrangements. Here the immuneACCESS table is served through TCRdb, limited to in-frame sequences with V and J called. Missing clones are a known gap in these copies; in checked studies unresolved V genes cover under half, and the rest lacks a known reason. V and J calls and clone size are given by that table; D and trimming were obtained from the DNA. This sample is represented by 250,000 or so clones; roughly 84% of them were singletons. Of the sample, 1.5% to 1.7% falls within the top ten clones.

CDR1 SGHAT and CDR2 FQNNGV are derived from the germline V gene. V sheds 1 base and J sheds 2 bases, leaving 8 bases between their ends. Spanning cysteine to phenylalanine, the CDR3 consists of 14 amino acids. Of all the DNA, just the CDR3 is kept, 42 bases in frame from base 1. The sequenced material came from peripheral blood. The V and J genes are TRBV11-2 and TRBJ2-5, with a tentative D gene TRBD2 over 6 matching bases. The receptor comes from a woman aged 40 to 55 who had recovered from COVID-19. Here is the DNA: TGTGCCAGCAGCTTAGGGGCGGGGCAAGAGACCCAGTACTTC. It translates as CASSLGAGQETQYF.